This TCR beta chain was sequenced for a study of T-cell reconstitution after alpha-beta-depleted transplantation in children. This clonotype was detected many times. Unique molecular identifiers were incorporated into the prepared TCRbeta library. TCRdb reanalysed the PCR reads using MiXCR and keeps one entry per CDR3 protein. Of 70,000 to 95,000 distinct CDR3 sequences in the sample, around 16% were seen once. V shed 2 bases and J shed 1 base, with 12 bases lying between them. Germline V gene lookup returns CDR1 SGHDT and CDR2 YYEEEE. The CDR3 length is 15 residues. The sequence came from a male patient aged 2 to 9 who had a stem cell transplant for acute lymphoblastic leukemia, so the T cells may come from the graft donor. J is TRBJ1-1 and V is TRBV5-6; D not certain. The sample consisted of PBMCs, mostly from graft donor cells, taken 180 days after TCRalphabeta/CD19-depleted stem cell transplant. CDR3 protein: CASSFGEVPNTEAFF. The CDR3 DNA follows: TGTGCCAGCAGCTTCGGCGAGGTTCCGAACACTGAAGCTTTCTTT.